The clone carrying this T cell receptor (beta chain) was recorded many times. Using RNA transcripts as the source, TCR beta CDR3 regions were amplified. With the HTBI primer set, the TCR CDR3 went through a first round of RT-PCR. In TCRdb, the multiplex PCR reads were re-called with MiXCR into one record per CDR3 protein. The data show 450,000 to 700,000 distinct CDR3 sequences, 46% seen once. The sample is drawn from a study of T cells in Graves' hyperthyroidism and ophthalmopathy. It was uncontrolled infection, other autoimmune disease, pregnancy or lactation that excluded patients. The material sequenced was peripheral blood or thyroid tissue (not recorded which). The receptor was isolated from an adult woman with Graves' disease, either hyperthyroidism or ophthalmopathy (not recorded which).

This chain's CDR3 is CASSNRGRNQPQHF. The CDR3, as DNA: TGTGCCAGCAGTAACAGGGGACGTAATCAGCCCCAGCATTTT. This chain connects TRBV7-2 to TRBJ1-5; 7 nucleotides match TRBD1. The CDR3 is made up of 14 amino acids. Trimming at V came to 6 bases and at J to 4 bases, leaving 6 bases not matched to a gene. Germline CDR1 and CDR2: SGHTA and FQGNSA. Full variable domain (outside the CDR3, taken from reference TRBV7-2 and TRBJ1-5): GAGVSQSPSNKVTEKGKDVELRCDPISGHTALYWYRQSLGQGLEFLIYFQGNSAPDKSGLPSDRFSAERTGGSVSTLTIQRTQQEDSAVYLCASSNRGRNQPQHFGDGTRLSIL.